The 10 T cell receptor beta chains given below trace back to one sample, sequenced in a study of immune evolution from preneoplasia to lung adenocarcinoma. Generated by immunoSEQ multiplex PCR, the TCRdb table keeps only in-frame clones and is missing some. The sample contains a few thousand clones, more than 75% of which appear only once. The specimen sequenced was FFPE adjacent normal lung tissue. These receptors were obtained from a person aged 60-80 years with lung adenocarcinoma.

J is TRBJ2-7 and V is TRBV2; no clear D gene. Per germline, CDR1 SNHLY and CDR2 FYNNEI. V lost 2 bases and J 3 bases, leaving 8 bases between the germline ends. The CDR3 totals 13 residues. DNA of the CDR3: TGTGCCAGCAGTGAATTAAGGGACTACGAGCAGTACTTC. Translation: CASSELRDYEQYF. Full variable domain (outside the CDR3, taken from reference TRBV2 and TRBJ2-7): EPEVTQTPSHQVTQMGQEVILRCVPISNHLYFYWYRQILGQKVEFLVSFYNNEISEKSEIFDDQFSVERPDGSNFTLKIRSTKLEDSAMYFCASSELRDYEQYFGPGTRLTVT.

The chain has TRBV29-1 and TRBJ2-1; 9 positions agree with TRBD2. The CDR3 loop spans 14 amino acids. The V gene end was trimmed by 4 bases and the J gene end by 6 bases; junction bases not matched to a gene: 7. The germline CDR1 and CDR2 sequences are SQVTM and ANQGSEA. CDR3 nucleotides: TGCAGCGTTGCCCTAAGCGGGAGGCTCAATGAGCAGTTCTTC. Its translation is CSVALSGRLNEQFF.

This clone was counted a single time. This chain joins TRBV7-9 and TRBJ2-3, with 8 bases identical to TRBD1. The CDR3 contains 15 residues. Trimming removed 4 bases from V and 3 bases from J; junction bases left unmatched: 6. CDR1 and CDR2 from the germline V gene are SEHNR and FQNEAQ (reference sequence). CDR3 nucleotides: TGTGCCAGCAGCTCCCGGGACAGGTCGACAGATACGCAGTATTTT. Translation gives CASSSRDRSTDTQYF.

The genes are TRBV7-9 and TRBJ1-4; 9 bases fit TRBD1. The junction had 7 bases not matched to a gene; V was cut back by 2 bases and J by 0 bases. This CDR3 region has 18 residues. Germline assignment: CDR1 SEHNR and CDR2 FQNEAQ (reference sequence). The CDR3 loop is CASSLWPGQGATNEKLFF. In DNA form, the CDR3 reads TGTGCCAGCAGCTTATGGCCGGGACAGGGTGCAACTAATGAAAAACTGTTTTTT.

The CDR3 sequence is CASSFGGILQNTIYF. The CDR3 DNA reads TGTGCCAGCAGTTTTGGCGGCATTCTCCAAAACACCATATATTTT. The J gene is TRBJ1-3, the V gene TRBV28; no reliable D call. CDR1 and CDR2 (germline): MDHEN, SYDVKM. Trimming shortened V by 3 bases and J by 6 bases, and 15 bases separated the two germline ends. This CDR3 is 15 amino acids long.

The V and J genes are TRBV18 and TRBJ2-3; D is uncertain. Germline V gives CDR1 KGHSH, CDR2 LQKENI. Trimming stripped 3 bases from V and 7 bases from J, with 5 bases between. CDR3 length: 11 amino acids. This chain's CDR3 is CASSPEHTQYF. The CDR3 DNA sequence: TGTGCCAGCTCACCTGAGCATACGCAGTATTTT.

The chain recombines TRBV9 with TRBJ2-1; 12 bases fit TRBD2. The CDR3 is 18 amino acids. Germline CDR1 reads SGDLS; CDR2 reads YYNGEE. J was trimmed by 6 bases and V by 1 base; bases with no gene match: 11. The CDR3 loop reads CASSVSTSGRSGSNEQFF. In DNA, the CDR3 is TGTGCCAGCAGCGTATCGACTAGCGGGAGATCTGGGTCCAATGAGCAGTTCTTC. The full variable domain, rest sourced from reference TRBV9 and TRBJ2-1, is DSGVTQTPKHLITATGQRVTLRCSPRSGDLSVYWYQQSLDQGLQFLIQYYNGEERAKGNILERFSAQQFPDLHSELNLSSLELGDSALYFCASSVSTSGRSGSNEQFFGPGTRLTVL.

The rearrangement joins TRBV9 to TRBJ1-2; TRBD1 might be the D (5 bases). CDR1 SGDLS and CDR2 YYNGEE come from the germline V gene. The CDR3 sequence is 14 residues long. V shed 4 bases and J shed 4 bases, with 14 bases lying between them. DNA of the CDR3: TGTGCCAGCAGCCCCTCGGGGAGGGGCTATGGCTACACCTTC. This codes for CASSPSGRGYGYTF.

This clone was picked up a small number of times. The rearrangement joins TRBV11-3 to TRBJ2-3; no clear D. From germline, CDR1 is SGHNT and CDR2 YENEEA. Trimming cost V 4 bases and J 5 bases, with 7 bases left between them. CDR3 length: 12 amino acids. The CDR3 is CASSSHGDTQYF. DNA of the CDR3: TGTGCCAGCAGCTCTCATGGAGATACGCAGTATTTT. The full variable domain, with the rest looked up from reference TRBV11-3 and TRBJ2-3, is EAGVVQSPRYKIIEKKQPVAFWCNPISGHNTLYWYLQNLGQGPELLIRYENEEAVDDSQLPKDRFSAERLKGVDSTLKIQPAELGDSAVYLCASSSHGDTQYFGPGTRLTVL.

A remark on this clone: Germline is not matched at one junction end, which may reflect a read error. At the DNA level, this CDR3 is encoded by other sequences in the same sample as well. The rearrangement joins TRBV6-1 to TRBJ1-2; D is uncertain. The CDR3 extends over 10 amino acids. Germline-derived CDR1 and CDR2 are MNHNS and SASEGT. In DNA, the CDR3 is TGTGCCAGCCGTGAGGATGGCTACACCTTC. Translation gives CASREDGYTF.